Shown below are 20 T cell receptor beta chains from a single sample sequenced in a study of T cell changes during pregnancy in multiple sclerosis. Generated by immunoSEQ multiplex PCR, the TCRdb table keeps only in-frame clones and is missing some. The sample has some 56,000 clones, roughly nine tenths seen once. The sample here was peripheral blood, taken in the third trimester of pregnancy. These receptors were taken from a female donor in good health, enrolled as a control in a pregnancy study.

V gene TRBV27 combines with J gene TRBJ2-5; 7 nucleotides align to TRBD1. The CDR3 extends over 17 amino acids. Germline V CDR1 and CDR2: MNHEY, SMNVEV (reference sequence). V was pared by 0 bases and J by 2 bases, with 9 bases of the junction left unmatched. CDR3 DNA: TGTGCCAGCAGTTTATCCTTTGCGAGGGGGCTACAAGAGACCCAGTACTTC. Its protein is CASSLSFARGLQETQYF.

This clone has more than one count but fewer than ten. The CDR3 region has the DNA TGTGCCAGCAGCCAAGCTGGACTAGCGGGAGTTTCAGGCTACGAGCAGTACTTC. This codes for CASSQAGLAGVSGYEQYF. The gene calls are TRBV4-2 and TRBJ2-7; TRBD2 matches at 13 bases. CDR1 is LGHNA, CDR2 YNFKEQ, per germline. After removal of 1 base from V and 3 bases from J, the junction contained 9 bases not matched to a gene. The length of the CDR3 is 18 residues.

This clone was counted between two and nine times. The J gene is TRBJ2-2, the V gene TRBV9, with TRBD1 as a possible D gene (6 bases). V was cut by 3 bases and J by 7 bases, with 16 bases left in between. The CDR3 extends over 15 amino acids. CDR1 is SGDLS and CDR2 is YYNGEE in the germline V gene. CDR3 sequence (DNA): TGTGCCAGCAGCGCCTATTTACAGGGAAACGGGGAGCTGTTTTTT. Translation gives CASSAYLQGNGELFF.

This rearrangement joins TRBV6-5 to TRBJ1-2, with D possibly TRBD1 on 6 matching bases. CDR3 length: 16 amino acids. The V and J ends lost 4 bases and 3 bases respectively, with 18 bases between them. The germline V gene has CDR1 MNHEY and CDR2 SVGAGI. The DNA of the CDR3 is TGTGCCAGCAGTTTACACCCCACAGGGTCTGACTATGGCTACACCTTC. Its protein is CASSLHPTGSDYGYTF.

The genes are TRBV5-1 and TRBJ2-5; D remains ambiguous. V lost 2 bases to trimming and J lost 5 bases, with 7 bases between them. This CDR3 comprises 12 residues. Germline values: CDR1 SGHRS, CDR2 YFSETQ. The CDR3 is CASSFSWETQYF. CDR3 nucleotides: TGCGCCAGCAGCTTCAGTTGGGAGACCCAGTACTTC.

This chain connects TRBV7-2 to TRBJ2-2; the match to TRBD2 covers 9 bases. Germline V gives CDR1 SGHTA, CDR2 FQGNSA. The V and J ends lost 3 bases and 3 bases, in that order; junction bases with no gene match: 8. CDR3 length equals 17 residues. The CDR3 loop reads CASSFGGGGRYTGELFF. In DNA form, the CDR3 reads TGTGCCAGCAGCTTCGGCGGGGGGGGGAGATACACCGGGGAGCTGTTTTTT.

Here the CDR3 DNA reads TGCGCCAGCAGCCTGGGGACAGATAATTCACCCCTCCACTTT. Protein sequence: CASSLGTDNSPLHF. The gene calls are TRBV5-1 and TRBJ1-6, with TRBD1 matching 7 bases. V lost 4 bases to trimming and J lost 5 bases; unmatched junction nucleotides: 3. CDR1 and CDR2 (germline): SGHRS, YFSETQ. The CDR3 consists of 14 residues.

The gene calls are TRBV25-1 and TRBJ1-5; perhaps TRBD1 as D (6 bases). The ends were cut back, 7 bases at V and 4 bases at J, with 11 bases in the middle. The germline V gene has CDR1 MGHDK and CDR2 SYGVNS. The CDR3 has 13 residues. In DNA, the CDR3 is TGTGCCAGCACCAGGGGCGCGAATCAGCCCCAGCATTTT. It yields the protein CASTRGANQPQHF.

Only one count was recorded for this clone. This chain uses TRBV9 with TRBJ2-1; 8 bases match TRBD2. The J segment lost 3 bases and the V segment lost 1 base, leaving 6 bases of the junction unmatched. This CDR3 has 16 residues. Germline V gene lookup returns CDR1 SGDLS and CDR2 YYNGEE. CDR3 residues: CASSVTPAGVYNEQFF. DNA for the CDR3: TGTGCCAGCAGCGTAACTCCAGCGGGAGTCTACAATGAGCAGTTCTTC.

The chain is built from TRBV27 and TRBJ2-1, with D perhaps matching TRBD1 (5 bases). CDR1 and CDR2 from the germline V gene are MNHEY and SMNVEV (reference sequence). V dropped 5 bases and J dropped 7 bases, with 15 bases sitting between them. This CDR3 comprises 14 residues. CDR3 nucleotides: TGTGCCAGCAGTCCGTTCCGTGGACAAAATGAGCAGTTCTTC. Translated, it gives CASSPFRGQNEQFF.

The sample holds one count of this clone. The rearrangement uses TRBV2 and TRBJ2-7; 8 bases are shared with TRBD1. The CDR3 contains 15 residues. Germline lookup yields CDR1 SNHLY and CDR2 FYNNEI. Losses at the gene ends were 4 bases for V and 5 bases for J; bases not matched to a gene: 10. The CDR3 DNA sequence: TGTGCCAGCAGTGGCAGGGGGCGAATGTCCCACGAGCAGTACTTC. Its translation is CASSGRGRMSHEQYF.

The rearrangement uses TRBV6-1 and TRBJ1-1; possibly TRBD1 for D (6 bases). Trimming shortened V by 8 bases and J by 0 bases, and 13 bases separated the two germline ends. Germline loops: CDR1 MNHNS, CDR2 SASEGT. CDR3 size: 14 residues. CDR3 DNA: TGTGCCAGCCTATTCGACAGGCTGAACACTGAAGCTTTCTTT. Residues: CASLFDRLNTEAFF.

V and J are TRBV11-2 and TRBJ2-7; possibly TRBD2 for D (6 bases). The germline V gene has CDR1 SGHAT and CDR2 FQNNGV. This CDR3 comprises 14 residues. V gave up 7 bases and J gave up 2 bases, with 15 bases separating them. CDR3 protein: CASTEAGTTYEQYF. The CDR3 bases are TGTGCCAGCACCGAAGCGGGTACCACCTACGAGCAGTACTTC.

V gene TRBV7-6 combines with J gene TRBJ1-1, with TRBD1 matching over 9 bases. The V gene's germline CDR1 is SGHVS and CDR2 FNYEAQ. This CDR3 is built from 15 residues. V was clipped by 5 bases and J by 5 bases; unmatched bases: 9. The CDR3 bases are TGTGCCAGCAGCCCCTACAGGGGGCGATGGACTGAAGCTTTCTTT. Residues: CASSPYRGRWTEAFF.

This chain uses TRBV7-2 with TRBJ2-1, with 10 bases fitting TRBD1. This CDR3 is built from 12 residues. Germline V lookup: CDR1 SGHTA, CDR2 FQGNSA. V was pared by 2 bases and J by 14 bases, with 3 bases of the junction left unmatched. In DNA form, the CDR3 reads TGTGCCAGCAGCTTATACGGGACAGGGGAGTTCTTC. Translated: CASSLYGTGEFF. The whole variable domain, remainder taken from reference TRBV7-2 and TRBJ2-1, is GAGVSQSPSNKVTEKGKDVELRCDPISGHTALYWYRQSLGQGLEFLIYFQGNSAPDKSGLPSDRFSAERTGGSVSTLTIQRTQQEDSAVYLCASSLYGTGEFFGPGTRLTVL.

This sequence joins TRBV12-2 and TRBJ2-7; TRBD1, the table's D call, was not compared with the DNA. TRBV12-2 is a listed pseudogene. CDR3 length: 17 residues. For the CDR3, the DNA is TGTGCAAGTCGCTTACCCCGGGGGGGACAGGGACCCTACGAGCAGTACTTC. It specifies CASRLPRGGQGPYEQYF.

This clone was counted between two and nine times. The V gene is TRBV4-1, the J gene TRBJ1-2; a possible D gene is TRBD1 (6 bases). Germline V gene data show CDR1 as MGHRA and CDR2 as YSYEKL. The CDR3 extends over 13 amino acids. Trimming removed 4 bases at V and 13 bases at J, with 19 bases between. In nucleotides, the CDR3 is TGCGCCAGCAGCCTGAGGAACAGGGAGAATTTCACCTTC. As protein: CASSLRNRENFTF.

This chain uses TRBV7-9 with TRBJ2-1; a possible D gene is TRBD1 (6 bases). This CDR3 has 16 residues. V shed 1 base and J shed 6 bases, with 16 bases lying between them. Germline-derived CDR1 and CDR2 are SEHNR and FQNEAQ (reference sequence). The chain's CDR3 is CASSLGRQGKSNEQFF. Here the CDR3 DNA reads TGTGCCAGCAGCTTAGGGAGGCAGGGGAAGAGCAATGAGCAGTTCTTC.

This clone was seen a single time. The chain is built from TRBV29-1 and TRBJ2-1, with 8 nucleotides matching TRBD2. The CDR3 sequence is 14 residues long. V dropped 6 bases and J dropped 4; count of bases not matched to a gene: 8. CDR1 and CDR2 (germline): SQVTM, ANQGSEA. CDR3 nucleotides: TGCAGCGTGACACGAGGCGGGGGGTACAATGAGCAGTTCTTC. Translated, it gives CSVTRGGGYNEQFF.

CDR3 residues: CASSQGHRGSYEQYF. In DNA form, the CDR3 reads TGTGCCAGCAGCCAAGGGCACAGGGGATCCTACGAGCAGTACTTC. The gene calls are TRBV14 and TRBJ2-7; TRBD1 aligns across 7 bases. The CDR3 is made up of 15 amino acids. Losses at the gene ends were 1 base for V and 1 base for J; bases not matched to a gene: 4. Germline V gene lookup returns CDR1 SGHDN and CDR2 FVKESK.